This T cell receptor beta chain was captured in a study of blood T cell repertoires in COVID-19. CDR1 MNHEY and CDR2 SVGAGI come from the germline V gene. V shed 9 bases, J shed 15 bases, and the junction held 14 bases outside the gene matches. The CDR3 totals 12 residues. Profiling relied on immunoSEQ multiplex PCR, and the TCRdb table lists in-frame clones only, not all of them. The sample lists some 57,000 clones, 89% seen once, with 1.6% in the top ten. This sequence originates from a man in his sixties with acute or convalescent COVID-19. V gene TRBV6-5 combines with J gene TRBJ2-4, with 7 nucleotides matching TRBD1. Material for sequencing was peripheral blood. In DNA, the CDR3 is TGTGCCAGTTCGACAGGGAGAGCCTCGGGGTACTTC. Translation gives CASSTGRASGYF.